The next 11 T cell receptor beta chains were all read from a single sample in a study of CD8 T cells in Susac syndrome. Random hexamers primed reverse transcription of roughly 0.5 to 1 ug RNA. TCRdb independently ran MiXCR on the immunoSEQ multiplex PCR reads; one entry per CDR3 protein. In the table there are 140,000 or so distinct CDR3 sequences, almost 96% of which are singletons. The sequenced material came from CD4+ T cells from PBMCs. The receptor source for this set is a human donor with Susac syndrome.

The chain is built from TRBV29-1 and TRBJ2-5; D possibly matches TRBD1 or TRBD2 (5 bases each). This CDR3 spans 11 amino acids. Germline-derived CDR1 and CDR2 are SQVTM and ANQGSEA. V lost 5 bases to trimming and J lost 4 bases, with 8 bases between them. CDR3 nucleotide sequence: TGCAGCGTTATGAGGGGAGAGACCCAGTACTTC. This sequence encodes CSVMRGETQYF.

The chain carries TRBV13 and TRBJ2-1; D is uncertain. The length of the CDR3 is 14 residues. Trimming pared 0 bases from V and 4 bases from J, leaving 7 bases between. CDR1 and CDR2 (germline): PRHDT, FYEKMQ (reference sequence). CDR3 bases: TGTGCCAGCAGCTTAGGGGACCGATACAATGAGCAGTTCTTC. It translates to CASSLGDRYNEQFF.

This clonotype has more than one count but fewer than ten. This chain connects TRBV6-1 to TRBJ2-2; D may match TRBD1 or TRBD2 (5 bases each). V was clipped by 11 bases and J by 7 bases, with 20 bases between them. Germline lookup yields CDR1 MNHNS and CDR2 SASEGT. The CDR3 has 14 amino acids. The CDR3 DNA reads TGTGCCTCCCGGGGCCTAGATAATATCGGGGAGCTGTTTTTT. This codes for CASRGLDNIGELFF.

This clonotype appeared a single time. The chain joins TRBV14 to TRBJ2-5; the D is unclear. Germline V gene lookup returns CDR1 SGHDN and CDR2 FVKESK. CDR3 length: 13 residues. The V end lost 1 base, the J end lost 7 bases, and 10 bases lay between the germline ends. The CDR3 reads CASSQGNRVTQYF. CDR3 sequence (DNA): TGTGCCAGCAGCCAAGGGAATCGGGTGACCCAGTACTTC.

This chain connects TRBV7-2 to TRBJ2-7; D is uncertain. The germline V and J ends were trimmed by 4 bases and 0 bases, with 10 bases remaining between them. In germline, CDR1 is SGHTA, CDR2 FQGNSA. The CDR3 loop spans 14 amino acids. CDR3 amino acids: CASSYRRNSYEQYF. The CDR3 DNA is TGTGCCAGCAGCTACCGACGGAACTCCTACGAGCAGTACTTC. The entire variable domain, with the rest obtained from reference TRBV7-2 and TRBJ2-7, is as follows: GAGVSQSPSNKVTEKGKDVELRCDPISGHTALYWYRQSLGQGLEFLIYFQGNSAPDKSGLPSDRFSAERTGGSVSTLTIQRTQQEDSAVYLCASSYRRNSYEQYFGPGTRLTVT.

This rearrangement joins TRBV29-1 to TRBJ2-3, with 11 bases that match TRBD2. The V gene end was trimmed by 3 bases and the J gene end by 6 bases; junction bases not matched to a gene: 8. Germline V gene sequence: CDR1 SQVTM, CDR2 ANQGSEA. The CDR3 has 15 residues. This CDR3 is CSVETSGTNSDTQYF. The CDR3 DNA reads as TGCAGCGTTGAGACTAGCGGGACGAACTCGGATACGCAGTATTTT.

The chain recombines TRBV6-5 with TRBJ1-2; 9 nucleotides line up with TRBD1. The CDR3 has 15 amino acids. Germline V gene lookup returns CDR1 MNHEY and CDR2 SVGAGI. Germline trimming cut 3 bases from V and 4 bases from J; bases unmatched to any gene: 6. CDR3 in amino acids: CASSYDTGGSYGYTF. The DNA of the CDR3 is TGTGCCAGCAGTTATGATACAGGGGGCAGCTATGGCTACACCTTC.

This chain connects TRBV3-1 to TRBJ2-5; 9 bases fit TRBD2. The CDR3 runs to 15 residues. The ends lost 5 bases at V and 5 bases at J; junction bases unmatched: 9. Germline CDR1 is LGHDT and CDR2 is YNNKEL (reference sequence). In DNA, the CDR3 is TGTGCCAGCAGCTACATAGCGGGAGTCCGCGAGACCCAGTACTTC. Its protein is CASSYIAGVRETQYF.

J is TRBJ2-7 and V is TRBV28, with D possibly matching TRBD2 (5 bases). The CDR3 is 12 amino acids. Germline assignment: CDR1 MDHEN and CDR2 SYDVKM. V dropped 6 bases and J dropped 6 bases, with 12 bases sitting between them. The CDR3: CASRSGLGEQYF. As DNA, the CDR3 is TGTGCCAGCAGATCCGGACTGGGCGAGCAGTACTTC. Full variable domain (remainder filled in from reference TRBV28 and TRBJ2-7): DVKVTQSSRYLVKRTGEKVFLECVQDMDHENMFWYRQDPGLGLRLIYFSYDVKMKEKGDIPEGYSVSREKKERFSLILESASTNQTSMYLCASRSGLGEQYFGPGTRLTVT.

The chain combines TRBV28 with TRBJ1-5; 7 nucleotides match TRBD1. The junction had 3 bases not matched to a gene; V was cut back by 7 bases and J by 6 bases. The CDR3 is 12 residues long. Germline CDR1 MDHEN, CDR2 SYDVKM. The CDR3 DNA sequence: TGTGCCAGCAACAGACAGGGTCAGCCCCAGCATTTT. The encoded protein is CASNRQGQPQHF.

The gene calls are TRBV24-1 and TRBJ2-1; weak D call: TRBD2 (6 bases). This CDR3 is 14 amino acids long. The V end lost 1 base, the J end lost 6 bases, and 9 bases lay between the germline ends. Germline V gives CDR1 KGHDR, CDR2 SFDVKD. The chain's CDR3 is CATSDFNGGNEQFF. The DNA of the CDR3 is TGTGCCACCAGTGATTTCAACGGGGGCAATGAGCAGTTCTTC.